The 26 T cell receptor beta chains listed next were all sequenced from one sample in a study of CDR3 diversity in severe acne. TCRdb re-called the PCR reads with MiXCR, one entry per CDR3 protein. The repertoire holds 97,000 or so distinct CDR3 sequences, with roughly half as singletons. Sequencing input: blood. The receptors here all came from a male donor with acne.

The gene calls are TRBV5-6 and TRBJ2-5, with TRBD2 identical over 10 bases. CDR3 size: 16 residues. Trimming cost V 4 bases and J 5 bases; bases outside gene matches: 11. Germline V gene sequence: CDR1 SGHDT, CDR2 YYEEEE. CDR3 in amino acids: CASSPTGTSETETQYF. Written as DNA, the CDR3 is TGTGCCAGCAGCCCGACCGGGACTAGCGAGACGGAGACCCAGTACTTC.

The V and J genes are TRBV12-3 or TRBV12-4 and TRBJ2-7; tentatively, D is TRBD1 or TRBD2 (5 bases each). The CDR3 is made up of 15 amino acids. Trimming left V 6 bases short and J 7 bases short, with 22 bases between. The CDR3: CASSPGTRKAGEQYF. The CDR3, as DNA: TGTGCCAGCAGCCCCGGGACCAGGAAAGCCGGGGAGCAGTACTTC.

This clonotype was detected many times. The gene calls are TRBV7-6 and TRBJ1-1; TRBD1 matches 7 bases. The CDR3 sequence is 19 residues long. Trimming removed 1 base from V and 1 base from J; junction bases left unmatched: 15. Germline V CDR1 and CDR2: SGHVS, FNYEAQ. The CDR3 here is CASSLGVGQEWDENTEAFF. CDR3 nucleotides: TGTGCCAGCAGCTTAGGTGTAGGACAGGAGTGGGATGAGAACACTGAAGCTTTCTTT.

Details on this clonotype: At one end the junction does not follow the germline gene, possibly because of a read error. This CDR3 is CACSHPRWNTGELFF. CDR3 in DNA: TGTGCCTGCAGCCACCCCAGGTGGAACACCGGGGAGCTGTTTTTT. V usage is TRBV3-1 and J usage is TRBJ2-2; D not resolved. CDR3 length: 15 amino acids. CDR1 and CDR2 from the germline V gene are LGHDT and YNNKEL (reference sequence).

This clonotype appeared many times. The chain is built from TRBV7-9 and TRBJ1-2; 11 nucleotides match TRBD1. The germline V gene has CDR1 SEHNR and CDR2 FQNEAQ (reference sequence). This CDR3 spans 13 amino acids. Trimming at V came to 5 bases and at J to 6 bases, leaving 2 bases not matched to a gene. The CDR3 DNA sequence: TGTGCCAGCAGCATGGGACAGGGGGATGGCTACACCTTC. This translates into CASSMGQGDGYTF. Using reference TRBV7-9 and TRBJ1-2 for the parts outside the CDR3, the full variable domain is DTGVSQNPRHKITKRGQNVTFRCDPISEHNRLYWYRQTLGQGPEFLTYFQNEAQLEKSRLLSDRFSAERPKGSFSTLEIQRTEQGDSAMYLCASSMGQGDGYTFGSGTRLTVV.

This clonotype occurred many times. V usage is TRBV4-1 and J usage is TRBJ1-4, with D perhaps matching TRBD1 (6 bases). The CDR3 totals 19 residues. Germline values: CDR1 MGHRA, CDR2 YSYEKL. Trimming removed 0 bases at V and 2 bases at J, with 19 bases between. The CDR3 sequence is CASSQEAGRGRSTNEKLFF. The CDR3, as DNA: TGCGCCAGCAGCCAAGAGGCAGGCAGGGGTCGGTCCACTAATGAAAAACTGTTTTTT.

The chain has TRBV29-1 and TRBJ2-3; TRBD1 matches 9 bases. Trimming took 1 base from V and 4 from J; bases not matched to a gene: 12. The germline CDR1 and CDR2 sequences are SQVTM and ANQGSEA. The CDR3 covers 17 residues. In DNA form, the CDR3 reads TGCAGCGTTGAAGGGGCGGGGAACAGGGGGCGGCCAGATACGCAGTATTTT. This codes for CSVEGAGNRGRPDTQYF.

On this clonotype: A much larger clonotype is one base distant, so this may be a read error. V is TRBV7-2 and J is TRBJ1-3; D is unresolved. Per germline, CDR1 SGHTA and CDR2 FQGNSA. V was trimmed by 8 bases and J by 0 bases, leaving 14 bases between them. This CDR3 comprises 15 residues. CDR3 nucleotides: TGTGCCAGCGCTTGTACGGGGATCTCTGGAAACACCATATATTTT. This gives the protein CASACTGISGNTIYF.

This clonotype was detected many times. In nucleotides, the CDR3 is TGTGCCAGCAGCGAGGGTAAACAGGGTCGGGTTGGCTACACCTTC. Translating it yields CASSEGKQGRVGYTF. V gene TRBV9 combines with J gene TRBJ1-2; weak D call: TRBD1 (6 bases). The V gene lost 3 bases and the J gene lost 7 bases, with 19 bases spanning the gap. Germline lookup yields CDR1 SGDLS and CDR2 YYNGEE. This CDR3 comprises 15 residues. The full variable domain, with the rest looked up from reference TRBV9 and TRBJ1-2, is DSGVTQTPKHLITATGQRVTLRCSPRSGDLSVYWYQQSLDQGLQFLIQYYNGEERAKGNILERFSAQQFPDLHSELNLSSLELGDSALYFCASSEGKQGRVGYTFGSGTRLTVV.

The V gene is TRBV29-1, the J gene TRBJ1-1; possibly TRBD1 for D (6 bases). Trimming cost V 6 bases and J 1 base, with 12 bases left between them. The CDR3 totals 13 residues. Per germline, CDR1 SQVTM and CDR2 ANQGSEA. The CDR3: CSVADRANTEAFF. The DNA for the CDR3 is TGCAGCGTCGCGGACAGAGCGAACACTGAAGCTTTCTTT.

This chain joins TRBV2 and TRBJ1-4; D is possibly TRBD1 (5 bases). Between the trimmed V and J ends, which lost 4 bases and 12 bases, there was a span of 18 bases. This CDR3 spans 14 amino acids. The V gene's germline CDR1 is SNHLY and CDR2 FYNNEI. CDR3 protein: CASSARDWGAELFF. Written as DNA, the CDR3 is TGTGCCAGCAGTGCCCGGGACTGGGGTGCGGAACTGTTTTTT.

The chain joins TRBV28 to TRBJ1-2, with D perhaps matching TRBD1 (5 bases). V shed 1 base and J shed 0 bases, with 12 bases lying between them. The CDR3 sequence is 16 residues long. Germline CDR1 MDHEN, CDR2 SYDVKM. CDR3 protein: CASSLSAGGANYGYTF. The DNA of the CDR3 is TGTGCCAGCAGTTTATCGGCCGGGGGGGCTAACTATGGCTACACCTTC.

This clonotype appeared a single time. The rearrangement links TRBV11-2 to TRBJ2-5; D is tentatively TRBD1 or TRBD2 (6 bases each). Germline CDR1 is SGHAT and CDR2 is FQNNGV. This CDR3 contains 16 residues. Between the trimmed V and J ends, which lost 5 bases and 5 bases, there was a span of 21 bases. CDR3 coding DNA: TGTGCCAGCAGCCTAAGCCGCACAGGGACTCGGGAGACCCAGTACTTC. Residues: CASSLSRTGTRETQYF.

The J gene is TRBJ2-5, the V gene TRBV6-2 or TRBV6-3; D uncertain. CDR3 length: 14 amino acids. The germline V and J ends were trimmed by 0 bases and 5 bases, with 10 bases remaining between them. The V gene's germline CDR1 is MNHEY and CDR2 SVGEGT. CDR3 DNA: TGTGCCAGCAGTTACTCGAAGGGTCGGGAGACCCAGTACTTC. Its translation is CASSYSKGRETQYF.

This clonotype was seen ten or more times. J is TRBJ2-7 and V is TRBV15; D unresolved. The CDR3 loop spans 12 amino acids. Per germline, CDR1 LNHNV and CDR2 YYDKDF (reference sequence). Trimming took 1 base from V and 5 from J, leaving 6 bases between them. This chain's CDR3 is CATSRGAHEQYF. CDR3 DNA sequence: TGTGCCACCAGCAGAGGGGCCCACGAGCAGTACTTC.

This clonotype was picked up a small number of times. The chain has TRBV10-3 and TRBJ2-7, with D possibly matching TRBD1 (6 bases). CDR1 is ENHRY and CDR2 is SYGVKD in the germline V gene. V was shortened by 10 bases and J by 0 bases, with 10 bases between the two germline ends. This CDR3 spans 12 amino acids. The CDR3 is CATQTGSYEQYF. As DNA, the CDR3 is TGTGCCACACAGACAGGCTCCTACGAGCAGTACTTC.

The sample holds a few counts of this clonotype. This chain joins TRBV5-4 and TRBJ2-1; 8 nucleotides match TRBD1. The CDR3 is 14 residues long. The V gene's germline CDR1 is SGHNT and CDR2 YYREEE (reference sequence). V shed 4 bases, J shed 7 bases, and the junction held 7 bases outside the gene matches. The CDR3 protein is CASSGWTGRNEQFF. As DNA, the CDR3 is TGTGCCAGCAGCGGATGGACAGGGCGGAATGAGCAGTTCTTC.

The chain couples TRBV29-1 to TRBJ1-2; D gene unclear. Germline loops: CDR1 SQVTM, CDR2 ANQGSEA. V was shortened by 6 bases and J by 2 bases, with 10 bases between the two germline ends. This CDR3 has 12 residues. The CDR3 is CSVDDGNYGYTF. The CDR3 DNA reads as TGCAGCGTCGATGACGGAAACTATGGCTACACCTTC. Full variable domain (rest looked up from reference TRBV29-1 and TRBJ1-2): SAVISQKPSRDICQRGTSLTIQCQVDSQVTMMFWYRQQPGQSLTLIATANQGSEATYESGFVIDKFPISRPNLTFSTLTVSNMSPEDSSIYLCSVDDGNYGYTFGSGTRLTVV.

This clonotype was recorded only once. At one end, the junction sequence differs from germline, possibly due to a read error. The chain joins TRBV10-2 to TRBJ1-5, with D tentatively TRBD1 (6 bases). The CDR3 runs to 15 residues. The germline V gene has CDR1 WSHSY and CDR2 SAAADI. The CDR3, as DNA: TGTGCCAGCAGGTCGAGGGGGGGGTTATATCAGCCCCAGCATTTT. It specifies CASRSRGGLYQPQHF.

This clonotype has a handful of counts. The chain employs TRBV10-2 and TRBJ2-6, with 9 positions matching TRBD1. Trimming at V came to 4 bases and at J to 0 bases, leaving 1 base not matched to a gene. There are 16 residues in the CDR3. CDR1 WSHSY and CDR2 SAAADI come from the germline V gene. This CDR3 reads CASSVDRGSGANVLTF. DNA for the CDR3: TGCGCCAGCAGTGTGGACAGGGGCTCTGGGGCCAACGTCCTGACTTTC.

CDR3: CSARDLTSGTLGQYF. CDR3 nucleotides: TGCAGTGCTAGAGATCTAACTAGCGGGACCCTCGGGCAGTACTTC. The chain uses TRBV20-1 and TRBJ2-7; 10 nucleotides align to TRBD2. The CDR3 has 15 amino acids. Germline V gives CDR1 DFQATT, CDR2 SNEGSKA (reference sequence). With V trimmed by 0 bases and J by 9 bases, 11 bases remained unmatched.

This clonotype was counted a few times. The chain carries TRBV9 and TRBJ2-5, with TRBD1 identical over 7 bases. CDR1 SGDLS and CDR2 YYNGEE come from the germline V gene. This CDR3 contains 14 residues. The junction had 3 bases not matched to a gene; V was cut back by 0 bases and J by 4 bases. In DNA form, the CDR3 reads TGTGCCAGCAGCGTAGGGGCAGGGGGAGAGACCCAGTACTTC. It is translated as CASSVGAGGETQYF.

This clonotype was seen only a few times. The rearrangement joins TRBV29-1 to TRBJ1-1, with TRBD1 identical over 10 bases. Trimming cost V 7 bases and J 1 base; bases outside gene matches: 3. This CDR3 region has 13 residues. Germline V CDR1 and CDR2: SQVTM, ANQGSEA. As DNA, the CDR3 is TGCAGCGCCTGGGACAGGGGGAACACTGAAGCTTTCTTT. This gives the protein CSAWDRGNTEAFF.

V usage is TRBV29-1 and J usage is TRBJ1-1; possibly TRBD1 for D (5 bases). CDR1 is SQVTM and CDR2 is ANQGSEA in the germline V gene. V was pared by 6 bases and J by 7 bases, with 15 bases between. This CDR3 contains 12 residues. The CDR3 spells CSVVIWTNEAFF. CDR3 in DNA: TGCAGCGTGGTGATATGGACAAATGAAGCTTTCTTT.

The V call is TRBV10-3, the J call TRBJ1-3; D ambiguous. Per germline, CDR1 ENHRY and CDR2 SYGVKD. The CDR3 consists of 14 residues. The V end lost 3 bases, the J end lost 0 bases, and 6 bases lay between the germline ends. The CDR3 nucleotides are TGTGCCATCAGTGATGGGTACTCTGGAAACACCATATATTTT. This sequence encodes CAISDGYSGNTIYF.

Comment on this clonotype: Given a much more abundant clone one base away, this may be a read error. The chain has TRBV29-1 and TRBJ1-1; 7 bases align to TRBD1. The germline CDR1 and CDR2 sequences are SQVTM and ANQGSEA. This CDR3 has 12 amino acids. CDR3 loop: CSVARQGGVASF. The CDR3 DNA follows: TGCAGCGTTGCAAGACAGGGTGGAGTAGCTTCCTTT.